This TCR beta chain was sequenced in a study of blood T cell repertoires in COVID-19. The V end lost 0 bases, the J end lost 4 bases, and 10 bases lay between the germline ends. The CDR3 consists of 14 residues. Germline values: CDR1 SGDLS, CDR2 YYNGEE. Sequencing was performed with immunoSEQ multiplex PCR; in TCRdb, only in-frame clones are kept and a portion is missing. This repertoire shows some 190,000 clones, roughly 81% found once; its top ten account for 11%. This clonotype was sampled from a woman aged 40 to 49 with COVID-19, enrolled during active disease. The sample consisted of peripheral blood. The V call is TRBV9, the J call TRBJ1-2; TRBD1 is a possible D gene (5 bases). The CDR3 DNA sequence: TGTGCCAGCAGCGTAGTGTCAGGGCCCTATGGCTACACCTTC. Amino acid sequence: CASSVVSGPYGYTF.